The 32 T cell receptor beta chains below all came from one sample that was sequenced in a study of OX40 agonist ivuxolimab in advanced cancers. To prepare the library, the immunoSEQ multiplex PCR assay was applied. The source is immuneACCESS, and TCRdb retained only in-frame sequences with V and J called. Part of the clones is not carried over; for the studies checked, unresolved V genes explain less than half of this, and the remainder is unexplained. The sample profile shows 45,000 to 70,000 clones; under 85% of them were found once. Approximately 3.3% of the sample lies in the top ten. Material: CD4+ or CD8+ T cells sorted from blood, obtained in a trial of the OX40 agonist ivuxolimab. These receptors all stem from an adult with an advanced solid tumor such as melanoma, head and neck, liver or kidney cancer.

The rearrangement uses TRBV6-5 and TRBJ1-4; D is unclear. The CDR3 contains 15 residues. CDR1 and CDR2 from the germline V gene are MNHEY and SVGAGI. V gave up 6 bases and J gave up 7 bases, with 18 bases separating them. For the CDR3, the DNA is TGTGCCAGCAGCCTACATCCCCCCAGTGGTGAAAAACTGTTTTTT. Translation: CASSLHPPSGEKLFF.

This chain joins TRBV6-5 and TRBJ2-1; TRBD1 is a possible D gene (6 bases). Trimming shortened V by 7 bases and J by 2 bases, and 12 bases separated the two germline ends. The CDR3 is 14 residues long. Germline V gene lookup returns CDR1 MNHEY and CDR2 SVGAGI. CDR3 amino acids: CASKDRYAYNEQFF. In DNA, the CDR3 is TGTGCCAGCAAAGACAGGTATGCCTACAATGAGCAGTTCTTC.

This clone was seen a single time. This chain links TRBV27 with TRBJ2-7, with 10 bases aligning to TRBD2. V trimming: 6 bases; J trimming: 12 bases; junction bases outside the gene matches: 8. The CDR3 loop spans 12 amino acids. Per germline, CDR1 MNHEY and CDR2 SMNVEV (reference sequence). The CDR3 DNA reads TGTGCCAGCAGAGAAAGCGGGAGGGACTTGTACTTC. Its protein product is CASRESGRDLYF.

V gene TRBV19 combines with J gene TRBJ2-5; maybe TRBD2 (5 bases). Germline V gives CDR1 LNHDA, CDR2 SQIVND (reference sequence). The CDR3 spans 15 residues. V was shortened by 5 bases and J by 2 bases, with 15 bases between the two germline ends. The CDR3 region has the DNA TGTGCCAGTAGTCGCGTGCTAGCCCCACAAGAGACCCAGTACTTC. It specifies CASSRVLAPQETQYF.

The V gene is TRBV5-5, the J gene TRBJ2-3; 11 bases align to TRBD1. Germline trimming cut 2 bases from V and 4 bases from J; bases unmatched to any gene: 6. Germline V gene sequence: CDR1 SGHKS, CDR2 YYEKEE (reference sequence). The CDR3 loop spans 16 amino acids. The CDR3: CASSFITGQGADTQYF. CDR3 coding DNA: TGTGCCAGCAGCTTCATAACGGGACAGGGGGCAGATACGCAGTATTTT.

DNA of the CDR3: TGTGCCAGCAGTGAAGCGGGACAGGATACAGATACGCAGTATTTT. Encoded protein: CASSEAGQDTDTQYF. V and J are TRBV6-1 and TRBJ2-3, with 8 bases matching TRBD1. The length of the CDR3 is 15 residues. Germline V CDR1 and CDR2: MNHNS, SASEGT. The J segment lost 3 bases and the V segment lost 0 bases, leaving 2 bases of the junction unmatched.

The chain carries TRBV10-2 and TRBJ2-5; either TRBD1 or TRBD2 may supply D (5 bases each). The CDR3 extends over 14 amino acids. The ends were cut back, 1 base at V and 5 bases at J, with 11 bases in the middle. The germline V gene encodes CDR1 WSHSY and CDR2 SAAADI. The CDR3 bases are TGCGCCAGCAGTGAGTGGGGACCTGGCGAGACCCAGTACTTC. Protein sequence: CASSEWGPGETQYF.

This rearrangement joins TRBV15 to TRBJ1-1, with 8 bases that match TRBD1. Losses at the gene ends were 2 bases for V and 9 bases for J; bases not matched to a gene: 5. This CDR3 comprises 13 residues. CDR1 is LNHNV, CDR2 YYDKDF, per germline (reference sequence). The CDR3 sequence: CATSRSDREQAFF. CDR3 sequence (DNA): TGTGCCACCAGCAGATCGGACAGGGAGCAAGCTTTCTTT. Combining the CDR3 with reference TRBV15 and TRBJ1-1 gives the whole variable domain DAMVIQNPRYQVTQFGKPVTLSCSQTLNHNVMYWYQQKSSQAPKLLFHYYDKDFNNEADTPDNFQSRRPNTSFCFLDIRSPGLGDTAMYLCATSRSDREQAFFGQGTRLTVV.

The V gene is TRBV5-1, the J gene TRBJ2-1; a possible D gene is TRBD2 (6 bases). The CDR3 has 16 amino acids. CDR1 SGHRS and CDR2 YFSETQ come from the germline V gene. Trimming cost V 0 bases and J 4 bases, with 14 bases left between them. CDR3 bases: TGCGCCAGCAGCTTGGCAGTGGGAGGAGCATACAATGAGCAGTTCTTC. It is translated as CASSLAVGGAYNEQFF.

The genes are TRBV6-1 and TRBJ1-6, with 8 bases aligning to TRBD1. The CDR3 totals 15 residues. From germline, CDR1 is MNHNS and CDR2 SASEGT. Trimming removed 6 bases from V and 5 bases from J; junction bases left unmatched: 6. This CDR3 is CASRLDRGDNSPLHF. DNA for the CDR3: TGTGCCAGCAGATTAGACAGGGGAGATAATTCACCCCTCCACTTT.

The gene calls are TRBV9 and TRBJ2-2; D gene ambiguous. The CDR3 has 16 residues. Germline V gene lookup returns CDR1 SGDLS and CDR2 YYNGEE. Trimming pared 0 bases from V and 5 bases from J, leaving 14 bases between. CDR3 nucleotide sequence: TGTGCCAGCAGCGTAGAGGCCAGAAGTATGACCGGGGAGCTGTTTTTT. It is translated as CASSVEARSMTGELFF.

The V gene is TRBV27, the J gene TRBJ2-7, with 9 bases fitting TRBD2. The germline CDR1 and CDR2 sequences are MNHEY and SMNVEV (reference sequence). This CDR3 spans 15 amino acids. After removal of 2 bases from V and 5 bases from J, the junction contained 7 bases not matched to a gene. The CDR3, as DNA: TGTGCCAGCAGTTTACGGGGACTAGCTAGGAACGAGCAGTACTTC. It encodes CASSLRGLARNEQYF.

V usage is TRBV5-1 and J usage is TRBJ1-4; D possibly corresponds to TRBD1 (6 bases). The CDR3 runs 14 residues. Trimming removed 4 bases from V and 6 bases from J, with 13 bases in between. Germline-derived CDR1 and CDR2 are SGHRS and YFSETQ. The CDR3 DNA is TGCGCCAGCAGCCGGGAGGACAGAGATGAAAAACTGTTTTTT. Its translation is CASSREDRDEKLFF.

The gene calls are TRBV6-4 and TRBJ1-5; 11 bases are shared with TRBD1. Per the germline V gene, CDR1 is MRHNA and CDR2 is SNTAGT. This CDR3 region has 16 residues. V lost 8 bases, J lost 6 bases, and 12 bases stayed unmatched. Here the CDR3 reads CASPLSRTGGSQPQHF. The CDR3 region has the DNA TGTGCCAGCCCCCTATCCCGGACAGGGGGCAGTCAGCCCCAGCATTTT.

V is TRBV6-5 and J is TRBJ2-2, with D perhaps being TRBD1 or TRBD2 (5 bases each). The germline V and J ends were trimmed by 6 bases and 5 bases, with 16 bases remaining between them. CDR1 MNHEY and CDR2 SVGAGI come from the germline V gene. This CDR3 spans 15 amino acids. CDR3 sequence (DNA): TGTGCCAGCAGAAAGGGGCAGTGGGGGACCGGGGAGCTGTTTTTT. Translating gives CASRKGQWGTGELFF.

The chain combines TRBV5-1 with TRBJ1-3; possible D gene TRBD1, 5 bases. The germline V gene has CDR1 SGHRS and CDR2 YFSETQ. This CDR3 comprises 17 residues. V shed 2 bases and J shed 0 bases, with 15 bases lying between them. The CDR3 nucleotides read TGCGCCAGCAGCTTCCGGGACGGTTCCAGCTCTGGAAACACCATATATTTT. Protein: CASSFRDGSSSGNTIYF.

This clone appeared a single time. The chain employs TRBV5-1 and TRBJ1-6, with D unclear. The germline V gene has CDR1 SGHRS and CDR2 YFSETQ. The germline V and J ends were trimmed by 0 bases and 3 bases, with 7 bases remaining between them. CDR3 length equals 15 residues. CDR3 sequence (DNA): TGCGCCAGCAGCTTGGTCAGCCACTATAATTCACCCCTCCACTTT. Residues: CASSLVSHYNSPLHF.

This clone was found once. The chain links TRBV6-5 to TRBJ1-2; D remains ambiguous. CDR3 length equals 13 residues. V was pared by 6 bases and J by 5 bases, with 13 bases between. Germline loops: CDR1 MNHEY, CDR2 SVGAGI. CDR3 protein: CASRGLGGYGYTF. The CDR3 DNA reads TGTGCCAGCAGGGGCCTTGGAGGTTATGGCTACACCTTC.

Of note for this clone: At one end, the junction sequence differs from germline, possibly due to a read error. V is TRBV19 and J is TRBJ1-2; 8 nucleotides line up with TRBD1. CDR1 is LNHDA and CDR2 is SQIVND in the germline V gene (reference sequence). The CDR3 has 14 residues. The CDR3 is CARPGQEKVGGDDF. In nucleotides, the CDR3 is TGTGCCAGGCCGGGACAGGAAAAGGTCGGTGGGGACGACTTC.

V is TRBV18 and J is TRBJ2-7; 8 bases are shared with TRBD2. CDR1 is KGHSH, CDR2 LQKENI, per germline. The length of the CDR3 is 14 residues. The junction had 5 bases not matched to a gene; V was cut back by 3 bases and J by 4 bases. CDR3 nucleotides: TGTGCCAGCTCACCGTCTCGGGGGGGATACGAGCAGTACTTC. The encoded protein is CASSPSRGGYEQYF. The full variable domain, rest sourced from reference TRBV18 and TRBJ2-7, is NAGVMQNPRHLVRRRGQEARLRCSPMKGHSHVYWYRQLPEEGLKFMVYLQKENIIDESGMPKERFSAEFPKEGPSILRIQQVVRGDSAAYFCASSPSRGGYEQYFGPGTRLTVT.

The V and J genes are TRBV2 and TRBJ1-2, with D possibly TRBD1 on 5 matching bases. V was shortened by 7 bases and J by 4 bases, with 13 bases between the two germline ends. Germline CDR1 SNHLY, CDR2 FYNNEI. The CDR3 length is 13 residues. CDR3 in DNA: TGTGCCAGCAAGGCAGGTGACAGCTATGGCTACACCTTC. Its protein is CASKAGDSYGYTF.

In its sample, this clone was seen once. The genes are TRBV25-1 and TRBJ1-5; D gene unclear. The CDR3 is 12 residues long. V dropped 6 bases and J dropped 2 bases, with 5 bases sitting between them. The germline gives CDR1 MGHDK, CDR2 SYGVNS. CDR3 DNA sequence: TGTGCCAGCAGATGGGGCAATCAGCCCCAGCATTTT. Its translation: CASRWGNQPQHF.

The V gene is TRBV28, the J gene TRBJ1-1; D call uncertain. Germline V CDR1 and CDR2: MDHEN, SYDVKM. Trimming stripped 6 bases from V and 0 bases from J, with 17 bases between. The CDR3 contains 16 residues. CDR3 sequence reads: CASRRSGFSMNTEAFF. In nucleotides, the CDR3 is TGTGCCAGCAGACGTTCGGGGTTTTCTATGAACACTGAAGCTTTCTTT.

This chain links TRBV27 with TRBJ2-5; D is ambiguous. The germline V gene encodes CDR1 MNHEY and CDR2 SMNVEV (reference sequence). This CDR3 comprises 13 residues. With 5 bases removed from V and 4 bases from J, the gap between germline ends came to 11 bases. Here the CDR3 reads CASSNRPGETQYF. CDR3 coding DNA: TGTGCCAGCAGTAATAGACCTGGAGAGACCCAGTACTTC.

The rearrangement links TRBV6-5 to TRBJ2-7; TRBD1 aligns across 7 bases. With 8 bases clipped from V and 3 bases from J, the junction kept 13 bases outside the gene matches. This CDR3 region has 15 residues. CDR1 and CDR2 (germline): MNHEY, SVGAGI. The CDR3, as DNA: TGTGCCAGCGCTCGTTCAAAGGGACAGAACTACGAGCAGTACTTC. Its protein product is CASARSKGQNYEQYF.

CDR3 nucleotide sequence: TGTGCCAGCTCACAGGCAGGGAACACTGAAGCTTTCTTT. Translated: CASSQAGNTEAFF. The J gene is TRBJ1-1, the V gene TRBV18; D is unclear. V dropped 4 bases and J dropped 1 base, with 7 bases sitting between them. This CDR3 is 13 amino acids long. Germline V gene sequence: CDR1 KGHSH, CDR2 LQKENI.

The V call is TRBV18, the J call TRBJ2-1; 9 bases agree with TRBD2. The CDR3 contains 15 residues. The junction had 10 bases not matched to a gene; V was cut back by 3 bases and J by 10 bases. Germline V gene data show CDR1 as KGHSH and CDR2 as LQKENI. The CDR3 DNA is TGTGCCAGCTCACCTAATACTCGGACTAGCGACGAGCAGTTCTTC. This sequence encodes CASSPNTRTSDEQFF.

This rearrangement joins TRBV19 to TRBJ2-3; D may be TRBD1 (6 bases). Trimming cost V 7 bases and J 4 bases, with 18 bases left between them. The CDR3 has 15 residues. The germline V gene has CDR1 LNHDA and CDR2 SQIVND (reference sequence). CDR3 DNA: TGTGCCAGTACCCCAGACAGGTTTAGCGCAGATACGCAGTATTTT. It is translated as CASTPDRFSADTQYF. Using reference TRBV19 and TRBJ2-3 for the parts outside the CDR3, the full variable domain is DGGITQSPKYLFRKEGQNVTLSCEQNLNHDAMYWYRQDPGQGLRLIYYSQIVNDFQKGDIAEGYSVSREKKESFPLTVTSAQKNPTAFYLCASTPDRFSADTQYFGPGTRLTVL.

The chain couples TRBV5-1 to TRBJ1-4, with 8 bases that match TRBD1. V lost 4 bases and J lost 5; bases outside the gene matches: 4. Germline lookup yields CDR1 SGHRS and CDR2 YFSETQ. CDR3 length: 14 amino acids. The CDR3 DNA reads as TGCGCCAGCAGCCACGGGACAGGAAATGAAAAACTGTTTTTT. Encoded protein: CASSHGTGNEKLFF.

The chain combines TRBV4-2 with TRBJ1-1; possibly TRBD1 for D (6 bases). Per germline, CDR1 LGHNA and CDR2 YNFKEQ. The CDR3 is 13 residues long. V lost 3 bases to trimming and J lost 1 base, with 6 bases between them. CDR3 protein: CASSQGQNTEAFF. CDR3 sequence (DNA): TGTGCCAGCAGCCAGGGACAGAACACTGAAGCTTTCTTT.

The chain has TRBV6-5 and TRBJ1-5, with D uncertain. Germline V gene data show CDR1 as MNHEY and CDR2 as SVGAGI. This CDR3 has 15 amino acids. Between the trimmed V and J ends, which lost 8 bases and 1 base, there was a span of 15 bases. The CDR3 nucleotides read TGTGCCAGCTCTCCCTACGGGAACAGCAATCAGCCCCAGCATTTT. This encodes CASSPYGNSNQPQHF.

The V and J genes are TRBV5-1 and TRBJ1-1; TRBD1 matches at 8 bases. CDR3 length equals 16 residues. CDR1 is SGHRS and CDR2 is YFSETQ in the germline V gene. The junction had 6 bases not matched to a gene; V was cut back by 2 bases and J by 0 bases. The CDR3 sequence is CASSLRQGIMNTEAFF. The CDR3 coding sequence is TGCGCCAGCAGCTTACGACAGGGGATCATGAACACTGAAGCTTTCTTT.